One and the same sample provided the 3 T cell receptor beta chains below, sequenced in a study of shared clonotypes between healthy human individuals. Naive CD8 cells, CD45RO-negative and positively selected for CCR7, excluded terminally differentiated effector memory CD45RA+ cells. TCRdb's copy holds only in-frame clones and misses some; the assay was immunoSEQ multiplex PCR. The sample has some 800,000 clones; approximately 92% are singletons. The sample comprised naive CD8+ T cells sorted from blood. These receptors all come from a man younger than 40 in good health.

The chain has TRBV19 and TRBJ1-2; D call uncertain. Trimming left V 0 bases short and J 6 bases short, with 8 bases between. There are 13 residues in the CDR3. CDR1 and CDR2 from the germline V gene are LNHDA and SQIVND (reference sequence). Here the CDR3 reads CASSIDLMDGYTF. The DNA of the CDR3 is TGTGCCAGTAGTATAGATCTCATGGATGGCTACACCTTC.

V and J are TRBV27 and TRBJ2-3; possibly TRBD1 for D (7 bases). The CDR3 runs to 16 residues. Germline V gives CDR1 MNHEY, CDR2 SMNVEV (reference sequence). The ends were cut back, 5 bases at V and 0 bases at J, with 15 bases in the middle. CDR3 sequence (DNA): TGTGCCAGCAGTGATCTGACAGGGACTAGCACAGATACGCAGTATTTT. It codes for CASSDLTGTSTDTQYF.

This clone was observed a single time. The chain recombines TRBV5-6 with TRBJ2-7, with 9 bases that match TRBD2. Trimming at V came to 0 bases and at J to 3 bases, leaving 4 bases not matched to a gene. The CDR3 covers 15 residues. Germline V gene lookup returns CDR1 SGHDT and CDR2 YYEEEE. The CDR3 here is CASSLELAGIYEQYF. The CDR3 region has the DNA TGTGCCAGCAGCTTGGAGCTAGCGGGAATCTACGAGCAGTACTTC.